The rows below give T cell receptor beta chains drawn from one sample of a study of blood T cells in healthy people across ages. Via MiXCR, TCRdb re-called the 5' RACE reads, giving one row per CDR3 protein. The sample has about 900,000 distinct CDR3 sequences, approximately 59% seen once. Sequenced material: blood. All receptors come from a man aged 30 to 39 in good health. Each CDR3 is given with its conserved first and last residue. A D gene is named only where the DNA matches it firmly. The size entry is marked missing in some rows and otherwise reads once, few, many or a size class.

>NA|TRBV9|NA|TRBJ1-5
TGTGCCAGCAGCGTAAGGCGGCGGTATAACCAGCCCCAGCATTTT
CASSVRRRYNQPQHF
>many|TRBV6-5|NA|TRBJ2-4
TGTGCCAGCAGTTCAGGGCATGACATTCAGTACTTC
CASSSGHDIQYF
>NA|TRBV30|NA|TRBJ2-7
TGTGCCTATAACACGGCGGGGTACGAGCAGTACTTC
CAYNTAGYEQYF
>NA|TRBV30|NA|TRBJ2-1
TGTGCCTCGCACACCACCAAGCACAATGAGCAGTTCTTC
CASHTTKHNEQFF
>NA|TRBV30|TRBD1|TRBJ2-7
TGTGCCTGGAGTGTACAAGGGACAGGGGTCGAGCAGTACTTC
CAWSVQGTGVEQYF
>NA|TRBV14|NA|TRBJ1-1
TGTGCCAGCAGCCGTAGTTATAGGGGTAACACTGAAGCTTTCTTT
CASSRSYRGNTEAFF
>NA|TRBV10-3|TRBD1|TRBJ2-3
TGTGCCATCAGTGAGAGGGACAGGTGGAGCGCAGATACGCAGTATTTT
CAISERDRWSADTQYF
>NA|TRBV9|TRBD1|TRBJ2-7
TGTGCCAGCAGCTCCAACAGGGGGAGTTCCGAGCAGTACTTC
CASSSNRGSSEQYF
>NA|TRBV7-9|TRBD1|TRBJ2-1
TGTGCCAGCAGCTTAGGGACAGGGGAGGGTGAGCAGTTCTTC
CASSLGTGEGEQFF
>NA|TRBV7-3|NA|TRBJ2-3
TGTGCCAGCAGCTCTCGCGGGGGCTCCAGCACAGATACGCAGTATTTT
CASSSRGGSSTDTQYF
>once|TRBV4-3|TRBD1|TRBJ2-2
TGCGCCAGCAGCCAAGATGGGGGGGGACAGGGCAACACCGGGGAGCTGTTTTTT
CASSQDGGGQGNTGELFF
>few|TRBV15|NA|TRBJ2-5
TGTGCCACCAGCAGAGATACAGCGGTCGGGGGAAAGACCCAGTACTTC
CATSRDTAVGGKTQYF
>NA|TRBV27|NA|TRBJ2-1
TGTGCCAGCAGTTCCTTTAGCAATGAGCAGTTCTTC
CASSSFSNEQFF
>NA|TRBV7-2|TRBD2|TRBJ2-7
TGTGCCAGCAGCTTATGGGGGGGGATTAACGAGCAGTACTTC
CASSLWGGINEQYF
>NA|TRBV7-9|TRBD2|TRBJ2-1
TGTGCCGGAAGGACTAGCGGGTACTATAGCTCCTACAATGAGCAGTTCTTC
CAGRTSGYYSSYNEQFF